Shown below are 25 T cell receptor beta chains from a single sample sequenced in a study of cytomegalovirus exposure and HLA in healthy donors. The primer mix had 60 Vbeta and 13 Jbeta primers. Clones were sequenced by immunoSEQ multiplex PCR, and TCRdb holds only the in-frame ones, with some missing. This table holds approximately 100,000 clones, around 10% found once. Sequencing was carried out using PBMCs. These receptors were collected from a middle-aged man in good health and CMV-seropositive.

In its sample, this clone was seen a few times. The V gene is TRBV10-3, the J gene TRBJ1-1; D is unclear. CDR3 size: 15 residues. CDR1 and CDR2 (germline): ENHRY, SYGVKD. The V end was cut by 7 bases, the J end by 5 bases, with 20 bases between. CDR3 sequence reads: CAITQSWQPRTEAFF. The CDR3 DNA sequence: TGTGCCATCACCCAATCCTGGCAACCCCGTACTGAAGCTTTCTTT.

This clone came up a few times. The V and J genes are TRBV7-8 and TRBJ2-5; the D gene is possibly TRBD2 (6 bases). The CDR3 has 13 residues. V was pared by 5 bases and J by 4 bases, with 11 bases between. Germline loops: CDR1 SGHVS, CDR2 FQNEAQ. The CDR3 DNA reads TGTGCCAGCAGCCTCGGACTAAGAGAGACCCAGTACTTC. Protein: CASSLGLRETQYF.

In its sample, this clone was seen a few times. The CDR3 here is CAISEPGNQPQHF. Here the CDR3 DNA reads TGTGCCATCAGTGAGCCGGGCAATCAGCCCCAGCATTTT. The chain joins TRBV10-3 to TRBJ1-5, with no clear D. Per the germline V gene, CDR1 is ENHRY and CDR2 is SYGVKD. The CDR3 runs 13 residues. V was cut by 2 bases and J by 2 bases, with 4 bases left in between.

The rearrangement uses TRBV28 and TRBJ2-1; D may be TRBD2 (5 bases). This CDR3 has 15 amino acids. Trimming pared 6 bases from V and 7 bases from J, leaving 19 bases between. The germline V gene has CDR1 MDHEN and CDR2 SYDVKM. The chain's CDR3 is CASSLVVGMGNEQFF. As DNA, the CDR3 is TGTGCCAGCAGCCTGGTGGTCGGGATGGGTAATGAGCAGTTCTTC.

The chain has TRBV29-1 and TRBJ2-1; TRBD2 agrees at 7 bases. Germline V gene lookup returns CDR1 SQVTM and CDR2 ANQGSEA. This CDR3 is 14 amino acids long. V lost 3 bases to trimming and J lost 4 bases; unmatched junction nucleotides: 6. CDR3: CSVEGRESYNEQFF. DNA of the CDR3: TGCAGCGTTGAGGGGCGGGAGTCTTACAATGAGCAGTTCTTC.

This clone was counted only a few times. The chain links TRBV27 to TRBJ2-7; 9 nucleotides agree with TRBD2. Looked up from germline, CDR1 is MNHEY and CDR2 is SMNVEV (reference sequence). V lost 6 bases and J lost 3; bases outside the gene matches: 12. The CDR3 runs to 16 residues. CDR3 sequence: CASSPIPGLAVYEQYF. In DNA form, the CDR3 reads TGTGCCAGCAGCCCCATCCCGGGACTAGCTGTCTACGAGCAGTACTTC.

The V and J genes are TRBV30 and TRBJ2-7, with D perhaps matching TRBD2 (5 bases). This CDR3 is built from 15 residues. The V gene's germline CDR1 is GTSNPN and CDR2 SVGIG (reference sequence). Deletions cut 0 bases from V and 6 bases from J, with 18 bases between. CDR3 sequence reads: CAWSVEGTYVAEQYF. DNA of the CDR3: TGTGCCTGGAGTGTAGAGGGAACCTACGTCGCCGAGCAGTACTTC.

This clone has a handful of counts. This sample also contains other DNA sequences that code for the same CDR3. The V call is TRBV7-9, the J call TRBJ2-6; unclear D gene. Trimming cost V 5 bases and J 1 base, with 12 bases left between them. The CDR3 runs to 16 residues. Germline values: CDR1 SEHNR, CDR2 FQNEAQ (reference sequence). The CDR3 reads CASSTREVSGANVLTF. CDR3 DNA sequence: TGTGCCAGCAGCACTCGAGAGGTATCTGGGGCCAACGTCCTGACTTTC.

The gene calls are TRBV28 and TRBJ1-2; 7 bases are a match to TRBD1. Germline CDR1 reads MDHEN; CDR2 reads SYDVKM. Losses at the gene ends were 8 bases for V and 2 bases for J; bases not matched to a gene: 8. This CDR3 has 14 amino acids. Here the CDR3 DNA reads TGTGCCAGCGCGGGACAGTATACGAACTATGGCTACACCTTC. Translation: CASAGQYTNYGYTF.

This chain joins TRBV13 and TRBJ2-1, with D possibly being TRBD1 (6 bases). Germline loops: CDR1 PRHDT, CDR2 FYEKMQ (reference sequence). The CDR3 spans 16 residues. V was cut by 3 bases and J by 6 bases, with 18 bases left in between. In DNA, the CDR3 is TGTGCCAGCAGCTTGTACCCCGGGACACCAGGCAATGAGCAGTTCTTC. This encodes CASSLYPGTPGNEQFF.

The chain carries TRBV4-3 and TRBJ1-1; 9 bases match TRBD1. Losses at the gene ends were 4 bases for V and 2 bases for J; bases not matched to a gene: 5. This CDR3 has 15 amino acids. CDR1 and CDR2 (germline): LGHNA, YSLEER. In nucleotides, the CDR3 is TGCGCCAGCAGCCTAAGACAGGGGGGAAACACTGAAGCTTTCTTT. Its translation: CASSLRQGGNTEAFF.

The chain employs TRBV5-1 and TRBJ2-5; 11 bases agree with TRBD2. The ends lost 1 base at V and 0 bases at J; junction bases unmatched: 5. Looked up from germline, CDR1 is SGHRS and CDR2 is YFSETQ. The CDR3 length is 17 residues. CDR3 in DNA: TGCGCCAGCAGCTTGAACAGGGGACTAGCGGACCAAGAGACCCAGTACTTC. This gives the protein CASSLNRGLADQETQYF. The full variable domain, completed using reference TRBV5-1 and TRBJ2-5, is KAGVTQTPRYLIKTRGQQVTLSCSPISGHRSVSWYQQTPGQGLQFLFEYFSETQRNKGNFPGRFSGRQFSNSRSEMNVSTLELGDSALYLCASSLNRGLADQETQYFGPGTRLLVL.

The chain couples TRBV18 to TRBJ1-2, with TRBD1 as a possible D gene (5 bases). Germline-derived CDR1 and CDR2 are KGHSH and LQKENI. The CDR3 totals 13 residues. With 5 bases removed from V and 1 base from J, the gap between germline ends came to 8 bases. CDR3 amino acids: CASSEDSNYGYTF. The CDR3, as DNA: TGTGCCAGCTCAGAAGACAGTAACTATGGCTACACCTTC. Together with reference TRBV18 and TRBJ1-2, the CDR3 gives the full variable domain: NAGVMQNPRHLVRRRGQEARLRCSPMKGHSHVYWYRQLPEEGLKFMVYLQKENIIDESGMPKERFSAEFPKEGPSILRIQQVVRGDSAAYFCASSEDSNYGYTFGSGTRLTVV.

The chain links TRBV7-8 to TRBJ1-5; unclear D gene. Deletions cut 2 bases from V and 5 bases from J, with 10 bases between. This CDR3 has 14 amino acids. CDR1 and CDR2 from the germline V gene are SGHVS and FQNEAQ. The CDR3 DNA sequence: TGTGCCAGCAGCTTACCACAAACCTATCAGCCCCAGCATTTT. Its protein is CASSLPQTYQPQHF.

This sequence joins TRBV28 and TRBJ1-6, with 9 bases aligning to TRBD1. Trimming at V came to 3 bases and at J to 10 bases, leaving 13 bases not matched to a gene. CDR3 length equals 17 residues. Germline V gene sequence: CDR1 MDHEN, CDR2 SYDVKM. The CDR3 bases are TGTGCCAGCAGTTTTTCAGGACAGGGGCCGACCGAATCACCCCTCCACTTT. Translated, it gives CASSFSGQGPTESPLHF.

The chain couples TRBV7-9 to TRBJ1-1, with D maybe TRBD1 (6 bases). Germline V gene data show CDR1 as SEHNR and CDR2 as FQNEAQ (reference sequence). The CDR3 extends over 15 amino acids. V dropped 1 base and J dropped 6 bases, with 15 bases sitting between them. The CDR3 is CASSLESRGRSEAFF. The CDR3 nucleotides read TGTGCCAGCAGCTTAGAATCCAGGGGTCGTTCTGAAGCTTTCTTT. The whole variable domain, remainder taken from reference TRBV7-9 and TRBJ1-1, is DTGVSQNPRHKITKRGQNVTFRCDPISEHNRLYWYRQTLGQGPEFLTYFQNEAQLEKSRLLSDRFSAERPKGSFSTLEIQRTEQGDSAMYLCASSLESRGRSEAFFGQGTRLTVV.

The CDR3 nucleotides are TGTGCCAGCAGCCAAAGCTCCGCAGATACGCAGTATTTT. As protein: CASSQSSADTQYF. The chain couples TRBV7-3 to TRBJ2-3; D call uncertain. V shed 5 bases and J shed 4 bases, with 10 bases lying between them. The CDR3 extends over 13 amino acids. Germline CDR1 SGHTA, CDR2 FQGTGA.

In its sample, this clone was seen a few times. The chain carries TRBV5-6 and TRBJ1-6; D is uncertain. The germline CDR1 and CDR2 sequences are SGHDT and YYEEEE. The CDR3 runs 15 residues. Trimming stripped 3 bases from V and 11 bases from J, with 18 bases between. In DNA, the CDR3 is TGTGCCAGCAGCTCGTCTAGCGGGAAGGCGACACCCCTCCACTTT. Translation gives CASSSSSGKATPLHF.

The CDR3 bases are TGTGCCAGTACCCTGGGACAGTCAGGGTTGTATGGCTACACCTTC. It codes for CASTLGQSGLYGYTF. The chain joins TRBV19 to TRBJ1-2; 7 bases fit TRBD1. Germline V gene lookup returns CDR1 LNHDA and CDR2 SQIVND (reference sequence). CDR3 length equals 15 residues. V was clipped by 7 bases and J by 5 bases; unmatched bases: 13.

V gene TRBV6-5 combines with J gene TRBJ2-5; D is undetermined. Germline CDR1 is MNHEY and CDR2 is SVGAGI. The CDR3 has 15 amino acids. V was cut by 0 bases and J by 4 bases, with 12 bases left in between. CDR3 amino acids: CASSYSPKRRETQYF. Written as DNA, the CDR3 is TGTGCCAGCAGTTACTCGCCGAAGAGGAGAGAGACCCAGTACTTC.

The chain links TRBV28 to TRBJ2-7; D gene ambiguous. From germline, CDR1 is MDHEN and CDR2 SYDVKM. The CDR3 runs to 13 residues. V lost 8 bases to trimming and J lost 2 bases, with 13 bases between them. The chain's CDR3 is CASLDSRTYEQYF. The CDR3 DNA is TGTGCCAGCCTGGATTCCAGGACCTACGAGCAGTACTTC. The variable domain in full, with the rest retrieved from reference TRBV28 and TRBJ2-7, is DVKVTQSSRYLVKRTGEKVFLECVQDMDHENMFWYRQDPGLGLRLIYFSYDVKMKEKGDIPEGYSVSREKKERFSLILESASTNQTSMYLCASLDSRTYEQYFGPGTRLTVT.

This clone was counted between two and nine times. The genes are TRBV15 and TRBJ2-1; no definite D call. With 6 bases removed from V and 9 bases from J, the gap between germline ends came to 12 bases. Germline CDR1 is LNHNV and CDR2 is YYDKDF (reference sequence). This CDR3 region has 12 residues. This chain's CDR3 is CATSPQRREQFF. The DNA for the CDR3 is TGTGCCACCAGTCCCCAGAGGCGTGAGCAGTTCTTC. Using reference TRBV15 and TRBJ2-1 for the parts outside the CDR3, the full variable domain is DAMVIQNPRYQVTQFGKPVTLSCSQTLNHNVMYWYQQKSSQAPKLLFHYYDKDFNNEADTPDNFQSRRPNTSFCFLDIRSPGLGDTAMYLCATSPQRREQFFGPGTRLTVL.

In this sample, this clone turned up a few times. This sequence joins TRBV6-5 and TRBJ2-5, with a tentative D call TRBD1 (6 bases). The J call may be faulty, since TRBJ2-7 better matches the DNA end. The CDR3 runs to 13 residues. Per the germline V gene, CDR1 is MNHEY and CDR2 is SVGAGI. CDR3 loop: CASSYSSGAEQYF. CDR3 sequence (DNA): TGTGCCAGCAGTTACTCATCAGGGGCCGAGCAGTACTTC.

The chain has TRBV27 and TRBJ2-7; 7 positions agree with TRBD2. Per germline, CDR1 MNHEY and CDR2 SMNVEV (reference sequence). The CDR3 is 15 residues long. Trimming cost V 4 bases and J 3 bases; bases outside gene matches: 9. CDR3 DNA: TGTGCCAGCAGTTCAGGACTAGAACGAGGCTACGAGCAGTACTTC. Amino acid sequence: CASSSGLERGYEQYF.

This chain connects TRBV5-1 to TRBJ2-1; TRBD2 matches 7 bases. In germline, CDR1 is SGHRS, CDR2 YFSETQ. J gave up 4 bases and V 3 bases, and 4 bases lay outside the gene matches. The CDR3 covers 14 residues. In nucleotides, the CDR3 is TGCGCCAGCAGCTCTTCCGGGGGGTACAATGAGCAGTTCTTC. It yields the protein CASSSSGGYNEQFF.